This paragraph covers one TCR beta chain sequence. Its matching antigen is unknown. The data derive from a study of chemoradiotherapy in HPV16-positive cancers. The overall study: Functional T-cell assays on a couple of HPV16-positive patients' cells defined candidate HPV-specific clones and common TCR motifs.

General study results and limits: The functional HPV-specific definition rests on just a couple of HPV16-positive patients. HPV-responsive T-cell expansion during chemoradiotherapy was linked to improved recurrence-free survival in HPV16-positive patients. During treatment, candidate HPV-specific clones and E7-related motifs expanded in tumor.

The J segment lost 8 bases and the V segment lost 5 bases, leaving 8 bases of the junction unmatched. This CDR3 spans 13 amino acids. Germline V gene data show CDR1 as LNHNV and CDR2 as YYDKDF (reference sequence). Clones were sequenced by immunoSEQ multiplex PCR, and TCRdb holds only the in-frame ones, with some missing. The sample holds about 20,000 clones, 73% seen once. The TCR comes from a human donor with HPV-associated anogenital cancer. The chain uses TRBV15 and TRBJ1-2, with TRBD1 matching 7 bases. Sampling was conducted from a patient who underwent chemoradiotherapy. The CDR3 here is CATSSRTGQGYTF. CDR3 coding DNA: TGTGCCACCAGCTCGCGGACAGGACAGGGCTACACCTTC.